The 2 T cell receptor beta chains reported below all come from one sample, sequenced in a study of cytomegalovirus exposure and HLA in healthy donors. 60 Vbeta and 13 Jbeta primers were used in PCR. Here immunoSEQ multiplex PCR was the method, and the copy in TCRdb shows in-frame clones only, minus some. This sample carries around 220,000 clones, roughly 70% of them seen once, and the ten largest clones take under 2%. Sequencing was performed on PBMCs. Receptor source: a woman in her thirties in good health and CMV-seronegative.

This chain connects TRBV19 to TRBJ2-7; 12 bases fit TRBD2. The ends lost 4 bases at V and 2 bases at J; junction bases unmatched: 6. CDR1 is LNHDA, CDR2 SQIVND, per germline (reference sequence). The CDR3 sequence is 16 residues long. The CDR3 region is CASSSRLAGAPYEQYF. As DNA, the CDR3 is TGTGCCAGTAGTAGTCGACTAGCGGGAGCTCCCTACGAGCAGTACTTC.

The genes are TRBV10-3 and TRBJ1-2; TRBD1 aligns across 9 bases. Germline V gene lookup returns CDR1 ENHRY and CDR2 SYGVKD. Germline trimming cut 1 base from V and 4 bases from J; bases unmatched to any gene: 4. There are 15 residues in the CDR3. Here the CDR3 reads CAISEWDRVLYGYTF. The CDR3 nucleotides are TGTGCCATCAGTGAGTGGGACAGGGTTCTCTATGGCTACACCTTC.